This TCR beta chain derives from a study of type 1 and type 2 diabetes patients. Broader study findings: Type 2 diabetes repertoires were more diverse than type 1 diabetes repertoires.

The PCR template was genomic DNA. A primer set of 30 forward and 13 reverse primers amplified the CDR3. From the multiplex PCR reads, TCRdb called clonotypes with MiXCR, one entry per CDR3 protein. The sample consists of 250,000 to 300,000 distinct CDR3 sequences, roughly 48% of them appearing once. J lost 8 bases, V lost 1 base, and 9 bases had no gene match. CDR3 length: 16 amino acids. In germline, CDR1 is SGHDN, CDR2 FVKESK. On this clonotype: Its cognate antigen is unknown.

Sequencing input: peripheral blood mononuclear cells (PBMCs). This receptor was taken from a man in his late teens or twenties with type 2 diabetes. The rearrangement links TRBV14 to TRBJ2-1, with TRBD2 identical over 9 bases. Here the CDR3 reads CASSQGRLAGVDEQFF. In DNA, the CDR3 is TGTGCCAGCAGCCAAGGGAGGTTAGCGGGAGTGGATGAGCAGTTCTTC.